This TCR beta chain was recorded in a study of T cell responses to AZD1222 COVID-19 vaccine. Notes on the study in general: With two AZD1222 doses given, Spike-specific TCR breadth and depth both rose. Repertoire sampling happened only post peak T cell response. White British ancestry dominated among donors, who included more females, and clonal diversity was possibly underestimated.

The assay was immunoSEQ multiplex PCR, and TCRdb's table has in-frame clones only and misses some. The sample yields fewer than 200,000 clones, more than 85% seen once. Regarding this clone: Its antigen is still unknown.

After removal of 4 bases from V and 5 bases from J, the junction contained 2 bases not matched to a gene. The length of the CDR3 is 14 residues. Looked up from germline, CDR1 is SGHTA and CDR2 is FQGTGA. The input for sequencing was peripheral blood, taken 28 days after the second AZD1222 dose. The chain carries TRBV7-3 and TRBJ2-5; TRBD2 matches at 12 bases. This receptor was obtained from an adult who received the AZD1222 COVID-19 vaccine. DNA of the CDR3: TGTGCCAGCAGCTCGGGGACTAGCGGGGAGACCCAGTACTTC. This gives the protein CASSSGTSGETQYF. Together with reference TRBV7-3 and TRBJ2-5, the CDR3 gives the full variable domain: GAGVSQTPSNKVTEKGKYVELRCDPISGHTALYWYRQSLGQGPEFLIYFQGTGAADDSGLPNDRFFAVRPEGSVSTLKIQRTERGDSAVYLCASSSGTSGETQYFGPGTRLLVL.